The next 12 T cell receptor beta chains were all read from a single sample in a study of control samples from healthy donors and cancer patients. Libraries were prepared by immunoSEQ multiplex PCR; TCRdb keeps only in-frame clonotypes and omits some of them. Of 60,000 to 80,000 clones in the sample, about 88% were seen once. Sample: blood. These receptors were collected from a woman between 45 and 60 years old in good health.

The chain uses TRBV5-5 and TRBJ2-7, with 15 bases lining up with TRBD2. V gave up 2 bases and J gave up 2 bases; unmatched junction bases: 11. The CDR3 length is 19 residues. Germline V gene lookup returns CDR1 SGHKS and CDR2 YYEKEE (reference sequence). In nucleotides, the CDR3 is TGTGCCAGCAGCTTCGGACTAGCGGGAGGGCGAGGCCGAACCTACGAGCAGTACTTC. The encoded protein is CASSFGLAGGRGRTYEQYF.

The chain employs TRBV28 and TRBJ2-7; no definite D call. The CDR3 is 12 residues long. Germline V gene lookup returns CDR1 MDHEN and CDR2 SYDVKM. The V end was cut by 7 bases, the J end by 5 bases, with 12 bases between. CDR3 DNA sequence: TGTGCCAGCATCGGGCCACCCGACGAGCAGTACTTC. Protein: CASIGPPDEQYF.

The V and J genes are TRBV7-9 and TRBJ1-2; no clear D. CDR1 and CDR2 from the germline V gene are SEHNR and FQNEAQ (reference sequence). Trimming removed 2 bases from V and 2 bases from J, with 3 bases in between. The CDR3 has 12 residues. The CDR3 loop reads CASSLSNYGYTF. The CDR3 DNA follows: TGTGCCAGCAGCTTATCCAACTATGGCTACACCTTC.

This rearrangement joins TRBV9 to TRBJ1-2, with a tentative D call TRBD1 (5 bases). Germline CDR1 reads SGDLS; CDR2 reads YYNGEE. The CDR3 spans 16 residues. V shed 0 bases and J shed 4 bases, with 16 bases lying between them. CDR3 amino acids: CASSVDPDTGAYGYTF. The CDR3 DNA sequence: TGTGCCAGCAGCGTAGATCCAGACACAGGCGCCTATGGCTACACCTTC.

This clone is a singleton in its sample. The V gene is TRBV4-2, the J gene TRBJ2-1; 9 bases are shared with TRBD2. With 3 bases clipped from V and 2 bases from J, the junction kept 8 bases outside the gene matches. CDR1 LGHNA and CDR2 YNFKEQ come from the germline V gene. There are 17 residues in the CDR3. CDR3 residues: CASSQAGTSRAYNEQFF. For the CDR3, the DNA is TGTGCCAGCAGCCAGGCCGGGACTAGCAGAGCCTACAATGAGCAGTTCTTC.

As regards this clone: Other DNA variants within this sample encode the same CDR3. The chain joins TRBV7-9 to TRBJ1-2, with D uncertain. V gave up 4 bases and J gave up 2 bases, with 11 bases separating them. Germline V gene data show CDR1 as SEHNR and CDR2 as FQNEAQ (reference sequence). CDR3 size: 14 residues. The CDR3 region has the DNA TGTGCCAGCAGCTCCTCTCAAGGGAACTATGGCTACACCTTC. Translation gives CASSSSQGNYGYTF. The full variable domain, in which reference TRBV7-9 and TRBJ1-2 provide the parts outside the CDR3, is DTGVSQNPRHKITKRGQNVTFRCDPISEHNRLYWYRQTLGQGPEFLTYFQNEAQLEKSRLLSDRFSAERPKGSFSTLEIQRTEQGDSAMYLCASSSSQGNYGYTFGSGTRLTVV.

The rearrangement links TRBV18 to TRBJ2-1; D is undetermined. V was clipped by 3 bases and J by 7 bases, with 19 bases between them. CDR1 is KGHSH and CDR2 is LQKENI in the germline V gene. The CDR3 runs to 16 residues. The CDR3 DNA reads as TGTGCCAGCTCACCTTCGGTGGCCCACACCCGGAATGAGCAGTTCTTC. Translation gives CASSPSVAHTRNEQFF.

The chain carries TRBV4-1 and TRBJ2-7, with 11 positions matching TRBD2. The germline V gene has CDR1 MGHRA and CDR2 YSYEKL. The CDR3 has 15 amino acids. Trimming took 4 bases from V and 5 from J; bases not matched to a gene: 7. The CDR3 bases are TGCGCCAGCAGCCCCAGGGGACTAGCGGTCCACGAGCAGTACTTC. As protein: CASSPRGLAVHEQYF.

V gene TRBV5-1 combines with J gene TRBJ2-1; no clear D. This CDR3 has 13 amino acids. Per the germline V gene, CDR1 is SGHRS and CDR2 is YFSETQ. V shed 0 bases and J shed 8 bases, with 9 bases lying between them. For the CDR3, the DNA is TGCGCCAGCAGCTTGGGCTGGGGTGATGAGCAGTTCTTC. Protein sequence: CASSLGWGDEQFF. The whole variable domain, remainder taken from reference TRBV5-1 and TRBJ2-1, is KAGVTQTPRYLIKTRGQQVTLSCSPISGHRSVSWYQQTPGQGLQFLFEYFSETQRNKGNFPGRFSGRQFSNSRSEMNVSTLELGDSALYLCASSLGWGDEQFFGPGTRLTVL.

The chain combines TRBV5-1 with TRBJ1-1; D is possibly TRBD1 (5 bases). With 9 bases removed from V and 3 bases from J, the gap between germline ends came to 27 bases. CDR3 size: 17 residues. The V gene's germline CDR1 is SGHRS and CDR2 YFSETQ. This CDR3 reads CAIPLPRDGTKDTEAFF. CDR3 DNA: TGCGCCATTCCACTGCCCCGGGACGGTACCAAGGACACTGAAGCTTTCTTT.

CDR3 DNA: TGTGCCAGCTCACCACGCCCCACTAGCGGGAGTTCGCCCGGGGAGCTGTTTTTT. It encodes CASSPRPTSGSSPGELFF. The V and J genes are TRBV18 and TRBJ2-2; TRBD2 aligns across 11 bases. The V gene's germline CDR1 is KGHSH and CDR2 LQKENI. The CDR3 is made up of 18 amino acids. The trim removed 1 base at V and 6 bases at J, leaving 10 bases unmatched.

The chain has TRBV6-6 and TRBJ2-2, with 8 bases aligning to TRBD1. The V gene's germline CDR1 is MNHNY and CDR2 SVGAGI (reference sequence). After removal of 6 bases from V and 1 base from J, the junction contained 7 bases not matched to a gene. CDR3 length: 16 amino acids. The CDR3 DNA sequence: TGTGCCAGCAGGGATACCAGGGGGCTGAACACCGGGGAGCTGTTTTTT. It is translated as CASRDTRGLNTGELFF.